This entry describes one TCR beta chain. Its antigen remains unidentified. Memory CD4+ cells were the fraction left after CD45RA+ naive selection. The data were taken from a study of shared clonotypes between healthy human individuals. Overall study findings and caveats: For naive CD4 cells, around 5% of clonotypes were shared across a few donors. The authors expected sequencing depth to affect clonotype sharing among donors. Non-shared clonotypes were found to have lower generation probabilities than the clonotypes that were shared by all four of the sorted-subset donors.

The table came from immunoSEQ multiplex PCR; TCRdb's copy has only in-frame clones and leaves some out. The sample lists some 2.3 million clones, approximately 93% occurring once. V was pared by 5 bases and J by 4 bases, with 17 bases between. The CDR3 totals 15 residues. Germline CDR1 reads SGHTA; CDR2 reads FQGTGA. The specimen was naive CD4+ T cells from PBMCs. The sample's subset: CD45RA+ positively selected. The J gene is TRBJ1-2, the V gene TRBV7-3; unclear D gene. The TCR originated in a man aged 18 to 29 in good health. Some clones in this sample may be carry-over from other donors' samples. CDR3 coding DNA: TGTGCCAGCAGCATTCTACTACAGTTGGCCTATGGCTACACCTTC. Encoded protein: CASSILLQLAYGYTF.